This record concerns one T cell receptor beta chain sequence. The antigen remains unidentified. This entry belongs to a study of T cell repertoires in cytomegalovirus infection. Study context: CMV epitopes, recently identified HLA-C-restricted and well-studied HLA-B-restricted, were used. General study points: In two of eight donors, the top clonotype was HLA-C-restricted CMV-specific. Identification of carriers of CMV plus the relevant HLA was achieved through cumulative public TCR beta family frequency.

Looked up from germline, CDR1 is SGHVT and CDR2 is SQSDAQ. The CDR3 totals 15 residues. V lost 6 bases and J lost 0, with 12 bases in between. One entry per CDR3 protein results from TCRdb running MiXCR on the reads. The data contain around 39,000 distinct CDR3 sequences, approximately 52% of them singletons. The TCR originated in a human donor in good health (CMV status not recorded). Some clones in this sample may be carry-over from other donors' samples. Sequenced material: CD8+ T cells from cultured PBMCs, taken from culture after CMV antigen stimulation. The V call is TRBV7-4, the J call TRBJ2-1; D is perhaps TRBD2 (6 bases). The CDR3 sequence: CASRQLASSYNEQFF. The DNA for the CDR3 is TGTGCCAGCAGGCAACTAGCCAGCTCCTACAATGAGCAGTTCTTC.